Listed here is a single T cell receptor (beta chain). This sample was taken from a study of blood T cell repertoires in COVID-19. Original handling: How many nucleated cells were present was estimated from reference gene primer amplification. TCRdb's copy holds only in-frame clones and misses some; the assay was immunoSEQ multiplex PCR. V, J and clone size were drawn from that table, and D and trimming were deduced from the DNA. Of over 400,000 clones in the sample, approximately 83% were seen once. The V and J ends lost 6 bases and 9 bases, in that order; junction bases with no gene match: 4. In germline, CDR1 is MNHEY, CDR2 SVGAGI. This CDR3 region has 14 residues.

The gene calls are TRBV6-5 and TRBJ1-6, with 11 nucleotides matching TRBD1. The specimen sequenced was peripheral blood. This TCR was sampled from a human donor in a cohort sampled during active COVID-19. CDR3 loop: CASRPGQGGSPLHF. The CDR3 region has the DNA TGTGCCAGCAGGCCGGGACAGGGGGGTTCACCCCTCCACTTT.